This TCR beta chain was sequenced in a study of T cells in Graves' hyperthyroidism and ophthalmopathy. On the basis of clinical symptoms, serum thyroxine and TRAb, thyroid ultrasound and orbital computed tomography, diagnoses were made. Many counts were recorded for this clonotype. What it recognizes is unknown. General observations from the study: From stable hyperthyroidism, ophthalmopathy was set apart by a 13 V-J model. Progression to ophthalmopathy was predicted a median of about six months early. Most expanded thyroid clonotypes above 0.001 also appeared in blood.

Amplification targeted TCR beta CDR3 regions from RNA transcripts. TCR CDR3 regions were first amplified by RT-PCR with HTBI primers. TCRdb re-called the multiplex PCR reads through MiXCR, storing one row per CDR3 protein. Of approximately 510,000 distinct CDR3 sequences listed, roughly 45% are singletons. The receptor was isolated from an adult woman with Graves' disease, either hyperthyroidism or ophthalmopathy (not recorded which). The sample comprised peripheral blood or thyroid tissue (not recorded which).

The CDR3 is CASSGTGGREQYF. The CDR3 nucleotides are TGCGCCAGCAGCGGGACAGGGGGTAGGGAGCAGTACTTC. This sequence joins TRBV10-2 and TRBJ2-7; 11 bases map to TRBD1. V gave up 6 bases and J gave up 7 bases; unmatched junction bases: 5. This CDR3 is built from 13 residues. Germline V gene sequence: CDR1 WSHSY, CDR2 SAAADI.